Following are 31 T cell receptor beta chains from one sample sequenced in a study of blood T cells in healthy people across ages. A second PCR, run for about 7 to 11 cycles, used a sample-barcoded 5' primer plus a J-beta primer mix. TCRdb called the 5' RACE reads again in MiXCR, with one record for every CDR3 protein. The table lists roughly 1,700,000 distinct CDR3 sequences, approximately 28% of them singletons. The sequencing input was blood. All receptors come from a woman aged 25 to 45 in good health.

In this sample, this clonotype turned up a few times. The chain carries TRBV30 and TRBJ1-1; D is undetermined. Trimming removed 3 bases from V and 1 base from J, with 9 bases in between. The CDR3 covers 13 residues. Germline-derived CDR1 and CDR2 are GTSNPN and SVGIG (reference sequence). The CDR3 coding sequence is TGTGCCTGGAGCCCGACGGGGAACACTGAAGCTTTCTTT. This sequence encodes CAWSPTGNTEAFF.

The table lists this clonotype with a few counts. V is TRBV20-1 and J is TRBJ1-2; 8 bases fit TRBD1. V trimming: 6 bases; J trimming: 0 bases; junction bases outside the gene matches: 9. CDR3 size: 15 residues. Germline V gene sequence: CDR1 DFQATT, CDR2 SNEGSKA (reference sequence). The CDR3 here is CSAGPGQEANYGYTF. The CDR3 DNA reads as TGCAGTGCAGGGCCGGGACAGGAGGCTAACTATGGCTACACCTTC.

The rearrangement joins TRBV4-2 to TRBJ1-1; possibly TRBD1 for D (5 bases). The CDR3 runs 16 residues. Looked up from germline, CDR1 is LGHNA and CDR2 is YNFKEQ. Trimming pared 0 bases from V and 3 bases from J, leaving 14 bases between. The CDR3 nucleotides read TGTGCCAGCAGCCAAGATACGGCGCAAGGGGACACTGAAGCTTTCTTT. Translated: CASSQDTAQGDTEAFF.

J is TRBJ2-7 and V is TRBV5-5; the match to TRBD1 covers 8 bases. Germline assignment: CDR1 SGHKS and CDR2 YYEKEE (reference sequence). Unmatched junction bases numbered 10, after V lost 4 bases and J lost 7 bases. The length of the CDR3 is 14 residues. As DNA, the CDR3 is TGTGCCAGCAGCCTGACAGGGGTAATCAATGAGCAGTACTTC. This translates into CASSLTGVINEQYF.

This clonotype was seen a single time. Just one base apart from a much larger clone, this may be a read error. It is likely a read error, because the conserved phenylalanine at the end of the CDR3 is missing. The genes are TRBV29-1 and TRBJ2-1, with a possible D match to TRBD1 (5 bases). CDR3 length: 13 residues. V shed 5 bases and J shed 0 bases, with 8 bases lying between them. Germline lookup yields CDR1 SQVTM and CDR2 ANQGSEA. This CDR3 is CSVRGSSYNEQFV. The CDR3 DNA sequence: TGCAGCGTTAGGGGAAGCTCCTACAATGAGCAGTTCGTC.

The table lists this clonotype with a few counts. The chain uses TRBV5-1 and TRBJ2-7, with 7 bases matching TRBD1. The J segment lost 5 bases and the V segment lost 2 bases, leaving 7 bases of the junction unmatched. CDR1 and CDR2 from the germline V gene are SGHRS and YFSETQ. The CDR3 runs to 14 residues. The CDR3 sequence is CASSLDRVAHEQYF. Written as DNA, the CDR3 is TGCGCCAGCAGCTTAGACAGGGTCGCCCACGAGCAGTACTTC.

This rearrangement joins TRBV20-1 to TRBJ1-2, with 8 nucleotides matching TRBD1. Germline V gives CDR1 DFQATT, CDR2 SNEGSKA (reference sequence). Losses at the gene ends were 0 bases for V and 7 bases for J; bases not matched to a gene: 16. CDR3 size: 17 residues. CDR3 sequence reads: CSARETLGRGRESGYTF. The CDR3 bases are TGCAGTGCTAGAGAAACTTTGGGCAGGGGGCGCGAGAGTGGCTACACCTTC.

This rearrangement joins TRBV3-1 to TRBJ2-3, with 10 nucleotides matching TRBD2. V lost 4 bases, J lost 2 bases, and 12 bases stayed unmatched. This CDR3 comprises 18 residues. Germline V lookup: CDR1 LGHDT, CDR2 YNNKEL (reference sequence). CDR3 sequence: CASSPPGSGRSTTDTQYF. The CDR3 DNA is TGTGCCAGCAGCCCTCCGGGTAGCGGGAGGTCTACCACAGATACGCAGTATTTT.

This chain connects TRBV11-3 to TRBJ2-1, with a weak D call TRBD2 (7 bases). Germline CDR1 and CDR2: SGHNT and YENEEA. Trimming took off 8 bases at V and 6 bases at J, with 20 bases between the two ends. CDR3 size: 15 residues. CDR3 coding DNA: TGTGCCAGCCGTAGGGGGGGCGGAGGTGCCAATGAGCAGTTCTTC. Translated, it gives CASRRGGGGANEQFF.

This clonotype was found a few times. The chain employs TRBV7-9 and TRBJ2-3; a weak D match, TRBD2 (5 bases). The CDR3 sequence is 13 residues long. With 3 bases removed from V and 7 bases from J, the gap between germline ends came to 11 bases. From germline, CDR1 is SEHNR and CDR2 FQNEAQ (reference sequence). The CDR3 DNA sequence: TGTGCCAGCAGCTTGGAGGCTACCTATACGCAGTATTTT. Translated: CASSLEATYTQYF. The entire variable domain, with the rest obtained from reference TRBV7-9 and TRBJ2-3, is as follows: DTGVSQNPRHKITKRGQNVTFRCDPISEHNRLYWYRQTLGQGPEFLTYFQNEAQLEKSRLLSDRFSAERPKGSFSTLEIQRTEQGDSAMYLCASSLEATYTQYFGPGTRLTVL.

This clonotype was counted only a few times. The rearrangement joins TRBV7-3 to TRBJ2-1, with 8 bases lining up with TRBD2. The junction had 13 bases not matched to a gene; V was cut back by 5 bases and J by 7 bases. The CDR3 is 16 residues long. CDR1 is SGHTA, CDR2 FQGTGA, per germline. The CDR3 bases are TGTGCCAGCAGCGACAAAGCGGGGGCCGGACGAAATGAGCAGTTCTTC. It encodes CASSDKAGAGRNEQFF. The variable domain in full, with the rest retrieved from reference TRBV7-3 and TRBJ2-1, is GAGVSQTPSNKVTEKGKYVELRCDPISGHTALYWYRQSLGQGPEFLIYFQGTGAADDSGLPNDRFFAVRPEGSVSTLKIQRTERGDSAVYLCASSDKAGAGRNEQFFGPGTRLTVL.

V usage is TRBV6-1 and J usage is TRBJ1-5; D gene unclear. The CDR3 covers 15 residues. V was shortened by 1 base and J by 3 bases, with 10 bases between the two germline ends. Per germline, CDR1 MNHNS and CDR2 SASEGT. The CDR3, as DNA: TGTGCCAGCAGTGAAGGGGAGGTTTCCAATCAGCCCCAGCATTTT. Encoded protein: CASSEGEVSNQPQHF.

Ten or more counts support this clonotype. The chain has TRBV29-1 and TRBJ2-3; D gene unclear. The CDR3 loop spans 14 amino acids. Trimming pared 3 bases from V and 2 bases from J, leaving 12 bases between. Germline V gene lookup returns CDR1 SQVTM and CDR2 ANQGSEA. The CDR3 here is CSVDLGRPTDTQYF. The DNA for the CDR3 is TGCAGCGTTGATTTGGGCAGGCCCACAGATACGCAGTATTTT.

This clonotype appeared a few times. The chain employs TRBV5-1 and TRBJ1-1, with a possible D match to TRBD1 (5 bases). CDR1 SGHRS and CDR2 YFSETQ come from the germline V gene. This CDR3 is 14 amino acids long. V lost 8 bases to trimming and J lost 0 bases, with 14 bases between them. The CDR3 nucleotides read TGCGCCAGTCATATGGGGGGGGTGAACACTGAAGCTTTCTTT. Its translation: CASHMGGVNTEAFF.

The chain is built from TRBV12-3 or TRBV12-4 and TRBJ1-3; D not resolved. CDR3 length: 14 residues. Trimming left V 0 bases short and J 0 bases short, with 3 bases between. CDR3 amino acids: CASSLASSGNTIYF. CDR3 DNA sequence: TGTGCCAGCAGTTTAGCCAGCTCTGGAAACACCATATATTTT.

The chain recombines TRBV14 with TRBJ2-7; TRBD2 matches at 12 bases. The J call may be in error: the DNA end matches TRBJ2-5 better. CDR3 size: 16 residues. Germline lookup yields CDR1 SGHDN and CDR2 FVKESK. The CDR3, as DNA: TGTGCCAGCAGCCAGCGGACTAGCGGGGTTAAGGAGACCCAGTACTTC. Translating it yields CASSQRTSGVKETQYF.

This clonotype was picked up many times. The chain uses TRBV24-1 and TRBJ2-5; D is undetermined. The CDR3 has 12 residues. CDR1 and CDR2 (germline): KGHDR, SFDVKD. V gave up 4 bases and J gave up 3 bases, with 5 bases separating them. DNA for the CDR3: TGTGCCACCAGTGAGGGCGAAGAGACCCAGTACTTC. This codes for CATSEGEETQYF.

The chain links TRBV5-6 to TRBJ2-7; D is possibly TRBD1 (6 bases). The CDR3 runs to 14 residues. Trimming took off 2 bases at V and 2 bases at J, with 11 bases between the two ends. CDR1 is SGHDT, CDR2 YYEEEE, per germline. This CDR3 reads CASSLGQLPYEQYF. The CDR3 nucleotides read TGTGCCAGCAGCTTAGGACAGCTCCCCTACGAGCAGTACTTC.

The rearrangement joins TRBV7-2 to TRBJ1-2; TRBD1 agrees at 10 bases. The CDR3 is 18 residues long. V gave up 5 bases and J gave up 2 bases; unmatched junction bases: 14. Per the germline V gene, CDR1 is SGHTA and CDR2 is FQGNSA. CDR3 residues: CASSLARDRGKLNYGYTF. CDR3 DNA sequence: TGTGCCAGCAGCCTCGCTCGGGACAGGGGAAAGCTGAACTATGGCTACACCTTC.

The chain is built from TRBV9 and TRBJ2-7, with D perhaps assigned TRBD1 or TRBD2 (6 bases each). Germline V lookup: CDR1 SGDLS, CDR2 YYNGEE. The length of the CDR3 is 14 residues. V lost 4 bases to trimming and J lost 5 bases, with 16 bases between them. The CDR3 loop reads CASSPLQEGDEQYF. The CDR3 nucleotides are TGTGCCAGCAGCCCATTACAGGAGGGGGACGAGCAGTACTTC.

A note on this clonotype: A clone one base away is much larger, so this may be a read error. This chain connects TRBV29-1 to TRBJ2-5; TRBD2 matches 12 bases. The CDR3 runs 14 residues. The junction had 7 bases not matched to a gene; V was cut back by 6 bases and J by 5 bases. Germline CDR1 reads SQVTM; CDR2 reads ANQGSEA. The CDR3 DNA reads TGCAGCGTGTCACTAGCGGGGGGTGGGGAGACCCAGTACTTC. Its translation: CSVSLAGGGETQYF.

The chain couples TRBV29-1 to TRBJ1-1; TRBD1 matches at 7 bases. Trimming took 6 bases from V and 5 from J; bases not matched to a gene: 12. The CDR3 runs to 14 residues. Germline loops: CDR1 SQVTM, CDR2 ANQGSEA. The CDR3 protein is CSVSVGTAYTEAFF. DNA of the CDR3: TGCAGCGTATCAGTTGGGACAGCTTATACTGAAGCTTTCTTT.

CDR3 DNA: TGCAGTGCTAGAGATCGGTTGGCGGGGGGTACAGATACGCAGTATTTT. Its protein product is CSARDRLAGGTDTQYF. This rearrangement joins TRBV20-1 to TRBJ2-3; 8 bases are a match to TRBD2. This CDR3 has 16 residues. Unmatched junction bases numbered 8, after V lost 0 bases and J lost 3 bases. Germline assignment: CDR1 DFQATT and CDR2 SNEGSKA (reference sequence).

As regards this clonotype: It may be a read error: a sequence one base away is much more abundant. The rearrangement joins TRBV10-3 to TRBJ2-5; D is tentatively TRBD1 or TRBD2 (5 bases each). Between the trimmed V and J ends, which lost 2 bases and 1 base, there was a span of 8 bases. The CDR3 extends over 14 amino acids. Germline CDR1 reads ENHRY; CDR2 reads SYGVKD. CDR3 nucleotides: TGTGCCATCAGTGAGGTGGGGACCCAAGAGACCCAGTACTTC. Translation gives CAISEVGTQETQYF.

To note about this clonotype: Possible read error: a much larger clone is one base away. The chain carries TRBV20-1 and TRBJ2-1; D gene uncertain. There are 16 residues in the CDR3. Germline values: CDR1 DFQATT, CDR2 SNEGSKA (reference sequence). V gave up 1 base and J gave up 10 bases, with 23 bases separating them. This CDR3 reads CSARVPLDRISYEQFF. The DNA of the CDR3 is TGCAGTGCTAGAGTTCCTCTGGACCGGATCTCCTACGAGCAGTTCTTC.

At least ten counts were recorded for this clonotype. The chain combines TRBV20-1 with TRBJ2-7; 11 positions agree with TRBD1. Germline assignment: CDR1 DFQATT and CDR2 SNEGSKA (reference sequence). The CDR3 extends over 13 amino acids. V was pared by 5 bases and J by 6 bases, with 6 bases of the junction left unmatched. DNA of the CDR3: TGCAGTGCTCAGGACAGGGGGCACGTCGAGCAGTACTTC. Its translation is CSAQDRGHVEQYF.

A word on this clonotype: The junction does not match germline at one end; this may be a read error. V is TRBV7-9 and J is TRBJ2-5; tentatively, D is TRBD1 (6 bases). Germline V gives CDR1 SEHNR, CDR2 FQNEAQ (reference sequence). The CDR3 is 14 residues long. CDR3 amino acids: CAGSPTGTQETQYF. For the CDR3, the DNA is TGTGCCGGCAGCCCAACAGGGACCCAAGAGACCCAGTACTTC.

V gene TRBV14 combines with J gene TRBJ1-2; D remains unclear. The length of the CDR3 is 16 residues. Trimming took 0 bases from V and 4 from J, leaving 15 bases between them. The germline V gene encodes CDR1 SGHDN and CDR2 FVKESK. CDR3 DNA: TGTGCCAGCAGCCAAGAGGCAGGCCGCTCCTCCTATGGCTACACCTTC. Its translation is CASSQEAGRSSYGYTF.

The table lists this clonotype with a few counts. The chain links TRBV7-9 to TRBJ2-1; D call uncertain. The ends were cut back, 4 bases at V and 0 bases at J, with 13 bases in the middle. CDR1 and CDR2 from the germline V gene are SEHNR and FQNEAQ (reference sequence). The CDR3 covers 16 residues. CDR3 sequence: CASSSSQTGSYNEQFF. CDR3 DNA: TGTGCCAGCAGCTCGAGCCAGACGGGCTCCTACAATGAGCAGTTCTTC.

This clonotype was counted between two and nine times. J is TRBJ2-2 and V is TRBV19; D is undetermined. The V end lost 8 bases, the J end lost 6 bases, and 7 bases lay between the germline ends. This CDR3 region has 11 residues. Germline values: CDR1 LNHDA, CDR2 SQIVND (reference sequence). The CDR3 coding sequence is TGTGCCAGTCACACGGCCGGGGAGCTGTTTTTT. Its protein product is CASHTAGELFF.

The rearrangement links TRBV7-2 to TRBJ1-2; D not certain. The CDR3 covers 13 residues. With 3 bases removed from V and 6 bases from J, the gap between germline ends came to 11 bases. The germline V gene encodes CDR1 SGHTA and CDR2 FQGNSA. The DNA of the CDR3 is TGTGCCAGCAGCTTCTCGGGGATGAATGGCTACACCTTC. It codes for CASSFSGMNGYTF.